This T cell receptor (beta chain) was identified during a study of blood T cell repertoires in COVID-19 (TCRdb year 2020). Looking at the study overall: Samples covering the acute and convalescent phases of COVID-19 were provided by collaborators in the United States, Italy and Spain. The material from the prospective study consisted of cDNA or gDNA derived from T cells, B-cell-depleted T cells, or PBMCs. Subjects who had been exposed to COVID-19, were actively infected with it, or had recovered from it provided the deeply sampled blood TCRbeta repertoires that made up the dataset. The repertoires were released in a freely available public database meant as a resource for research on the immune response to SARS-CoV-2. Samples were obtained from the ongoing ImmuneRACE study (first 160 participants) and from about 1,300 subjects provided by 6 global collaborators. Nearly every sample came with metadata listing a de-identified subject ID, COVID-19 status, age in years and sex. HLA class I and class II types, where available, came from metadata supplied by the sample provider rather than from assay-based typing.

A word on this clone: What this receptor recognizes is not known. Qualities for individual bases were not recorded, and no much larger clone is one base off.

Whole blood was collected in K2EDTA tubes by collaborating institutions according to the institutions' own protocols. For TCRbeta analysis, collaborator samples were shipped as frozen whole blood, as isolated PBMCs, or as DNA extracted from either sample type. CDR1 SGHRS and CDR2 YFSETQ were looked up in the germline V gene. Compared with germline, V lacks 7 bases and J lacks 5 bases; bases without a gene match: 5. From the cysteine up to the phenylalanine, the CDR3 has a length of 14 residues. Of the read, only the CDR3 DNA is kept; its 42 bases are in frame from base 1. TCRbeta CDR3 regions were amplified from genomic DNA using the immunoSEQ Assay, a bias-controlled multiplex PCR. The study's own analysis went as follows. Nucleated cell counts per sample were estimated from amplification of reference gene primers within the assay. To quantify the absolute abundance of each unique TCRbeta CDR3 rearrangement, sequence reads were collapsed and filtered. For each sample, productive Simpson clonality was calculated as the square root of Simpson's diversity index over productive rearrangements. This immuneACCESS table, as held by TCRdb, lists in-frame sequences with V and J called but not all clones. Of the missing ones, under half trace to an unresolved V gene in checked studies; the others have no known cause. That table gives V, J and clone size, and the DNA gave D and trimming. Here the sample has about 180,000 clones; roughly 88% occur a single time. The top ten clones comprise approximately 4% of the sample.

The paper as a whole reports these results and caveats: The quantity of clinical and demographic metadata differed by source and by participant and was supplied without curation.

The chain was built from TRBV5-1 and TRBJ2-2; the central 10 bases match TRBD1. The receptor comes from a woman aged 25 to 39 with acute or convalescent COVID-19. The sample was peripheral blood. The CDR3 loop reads CASFGTGVTGELFF. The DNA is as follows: TGCGCCAGCTTTGGGACAGGGGTTACCGGGGAGCTGTTTTTT.